This record concerns one T cell receptor (beta chain) sequence. Its specificity is not known. Unexposed donor CD4+ T cells date from 2011-2018, before the COVID-19 pandemic. CD4+ T cells were isolated from the cells after around 9 days of culture. Sequencing was performed with immunoSEQ multiplex PCR; in TCRdb, only in-frame clones are kept and a portion is missing. The sample lists about 21,000 clones, 76% occurring once. Looked up from germline, CDR1 is SGHDN and CDR2 is FVKESK. J was trimmed by 4 bases and V by 3 bases; bases with no gene match: 13. This CDR3 is 18 amino acids long. This entry belongs to a study of CD4 T cells in relation to SARS-CoV-2 and coronaviruses.

Material for sequencing was CD4+ T cells from PBMCs, cultured in vitro. This TCR was sampled from a human donor in good health. The chain recombines TRBV14 with TRBJ2-5; 11 bases are shared with TRBD1. The CDR3 loop is CASSQRLKGQGARETQYF. DNA for the CDR3: TGTGCCAGCAGCCAGAGACTGAAAGGACAGGGGGCCCGAGAGACCCAGTACTTC.